This record concerns one T cell receptor beta chain sequence. Amplified TCR beta CDR3 regions derived from RNA transcripts. Using the HTBI primer set, a first-round RT-PCR was run on the TCR CDR3. MiXCR was run by TCRdb on the multiplex PCR reads, yielding one entry per CDR3 protein. The data hold 300,000 to 450,000 distinct CDR3 sequences, with around an eighth observed a single time. Trimming pared 2 bases from V and 0 bases from J, leaving 4 bases between. Germline CDR1 reads KGHSH; CDR2 reads LQKENI. CDR3 size: 14 residues. This sample is drawn from a study of T cells in Graves' hyperthyroidism and ophthalmopathy.

This receptor was taken from a man aged 30 to 39 with Graves' hyperthyroidism that later progressed to Graves' ophthalmopathy. V usage is TRBV18 and J usage is TRBJ1-4; D is unclear. Sample: blood. The CDR3 loop is CASSPRTTNEKLFF. The CDR3 DNA reads as TGTGCCAGCTCACCAAGGACAACTAATGAAAAACTGTTTTTT.